This TCR beta chain comes out of a study of blood T cells in healthy people across ages. Together with a sample-barcoded 5' primer, a J-beta primer mix was included in a second PCR lasting roughly 6 to 12 cycles. TCRdb called the 5' RACE reads again in MiXCR, with one record for every CDR3 protein. Seen here are 800,000 to 1,000,000 distinct CDR3 sequences, about 48% observed once, and the top ten hold around 15%. Study-level results: Naive CD4+ cells and diversity were both higher in long-lived donors than in aged donors.

Extraction of total RNA produced a minimum of 5 micrograms from each sample. The CDR3 has 13 residues. Looked up from germline, CDR1 is MDHEN and CDR2 is SYDVKM. Trimming removed 5 bases from V and 7 bases from J; junction bases left unmatched: 5. A few counts support this clonotype. Its antigen is as yet unknown. The chain combines TRBV28 with TRBJ2-7; 10 bases agree with TRBD1. This receptor was obtained from a man aged 30 to 39 in good health. Sequencing was performed on blood. In nucleotides, the CDR3 is TGTGCCAGCAGTCCGGGACAGGGGCTTGAGCAGTACTTC. Its protein product is CASSPGQGLEQYF. Full variable domain (remainder filled in from reference TRBV28 and TRBJ2-7): DVKVTQSSRYLVKRTGEKVFLECVQDMDHENMFWYRQDPGLGLRLIYFSYDVKMKEKGDIPEGYSVSREKKERFSLILESASTNQTSMYLCASSPGQGLEQYFGPGTRLTVT.